This T cell receptor beta chain was documented in a study of long-term antiretroviral therapy in people with HIV (dated by TCRdb to the early 2020s). Background for the entire study: The earliest samples were collected approximately a decade before the 2015 WHO recommendation for immediate ART, a period when ART was typically delayed until CD4 counts fell. Whether ART initiation and durable HIV suppression were associated with changes in peripheral blood TRB repertoire composition and diversity was tested in a retrospective serial study. A total of around 190 cryopreserved PBMC samples came from 25 to 30 adults with confirmed HIV infection and were collected serially over a mean of about six years (range 1-12). Of the 30 participants with HIV, some 12 were female. No cross-contamination during QIAcube processing turned up in test extractions that ran a monoclonal T-cell line alongside about 30 polyclonal samples. What the work shows at the level of the full study, not this receptor alone: Expanded TRB clones identified before ART initiation dominated the repertoire across all time points, though the dominance fluctuated and decreased in many PLHIV after ART. The samples were dated from about 2004 to 2018, and the ART regimens that were used may be less effective than current ART regimens. Because pre-ART samples had limited cell numbers, profiling was done on unsorted PBMC rather than on sorted CD4+ and CD8+ T cells. Owing to limited PBMC availability, only the TCR beta chain was sequenced, without alpha chain pairing. HIV repertoires had narrower CDR3 length ranges than controls, and the network structure suggested an antigen-experienced repertoire that shifted only slightly toward naive after ART. A significant increase in TRB diversity was found to be associated with ART initiation, although TRB diversity was observed to remain significantly below that of transplant donor controls even after long-term ART. Inferences about post-ART repertoire changes are limited because no data were available on ART adherence, viral resistance or therapy changes.

V loses 8 bases of germline sequence and J loses 4 bases, and the interval between the two ends is 9 bases. The germline V gene specifies SNHLY as CDR1 and FYNNEI as CDR2. Inclusive of the bounding cysteine and phenylalanine, the CDR3 is 12 residues long. The only DNA kept is the CDR3, 36 bases in frame from the first base. With respect to this clone: The antigen it recognizes is unknown. No quality values exist for individual bases; no much larger clone is one base distant.

Sequencing of the TRB variable region was done with the immunoSEQ hsTCRB v3.0 assay at survey level resolution. A depth of roughly 35,000-55,000 T-cell genomes per sample was targeted for TRB sequencing. Pooled TRB libraries were sequenced on an Illumina MiSeq with a v3 150-cycle kit. The paper's processing steps were these. Analysis of repertoires was carried out in R inside a reproducible Nextflow workflow spanning QC, data transformation and analysis. LymphoSeq2, an R package for AIRR-Seq data exploration, was used to implement custom analyses. Several samples yielding fewer than 5000 total TRB sequences were excluded, leaving more than 150 analyzed HIV repertoires. Among the 200 or so HIV repertoires that were kept, roughly 59 were collected before ART initiation and roughly 130 were collected after ART initiation. Each repertoire was downsampled to 5000 TRB nucleotide sequences, and summary statistics were averaged across 100 downsampling iterations. TRB sequences were retained for analysis only if CDR3 regions of at least seven amino acids were present. Two measures captured diversity: a Shannon entropy-derived clonality score and the Gini coefficient. In the repertoire networks, any two of the top 5000 CDR3 amino acid sequences were linked whenever the two sequences differed by an edit distance of one. GLIPH2 predicted antigen specificity groups and MHC restriction for TRB CDR3 amino acid sequences. CDR3 amino acid sequences were matched against VDJdb and McPAS-TCR to flag known CMV, EBV, HIV or tissue antigen associations. Pre-ART, post-ART and control groups were compared with Wilcoxon signed-rank tests and Holm-Bonferroni correction. What TCRdb holds here is the immuneACCESS table cut down to in-frame rearrangements. Part of the clones is not present; checked against another copy, under half of the missing clones reflect an unresolved V gene, and the others are unexplained. The DNA was the basis for D and trimming; V, J and clone size are from that table. The sample table lists 20,000 to 25,000 clones, 70% to 85% of them with a count of one. The top ten hold roughly 4.6% of the sample.

To be included, a participant needed at least one PBMC sample from before ART initiation plus at least two post-ART samples. Every participant with HIV received treatment in the United States of America. Cryopreserved samples of about 0.95-11 million PBMC were thawed and washed before DNA extraction. At the time of the earliest PBMC sample, participants with HIV were aged between about 23 and 54 years. PBMC samples were contributed by each participant from 1-4 timepoints before ART initiation and 2-8 timepoints after ART initiation, with a median of 7 samples. For every participant, serial HIV viral load, CD4+ T-cell count, ART history and demographic data were obtained. A Qiagen kit on a QIAcube was used to extract genomic DNA from unsorted PBMC, with samples processed in batches of 12.

This receptor was obtained from a man between 18 and 35 years old with HIV. The sequence joins TRBV2 to TRBJ1-5; TRBD1 is perhaps the D gene, given 6 matching bases. Sequenced material: unsorted PBMCs, taken 0.5 years after starting antiretroviral therapy. The nucleotide sequence is given as TGTGCCAGCGGCACAGGGAATCAGCCCCAGCATTTT. It encodes CASGTGNQPQHF.